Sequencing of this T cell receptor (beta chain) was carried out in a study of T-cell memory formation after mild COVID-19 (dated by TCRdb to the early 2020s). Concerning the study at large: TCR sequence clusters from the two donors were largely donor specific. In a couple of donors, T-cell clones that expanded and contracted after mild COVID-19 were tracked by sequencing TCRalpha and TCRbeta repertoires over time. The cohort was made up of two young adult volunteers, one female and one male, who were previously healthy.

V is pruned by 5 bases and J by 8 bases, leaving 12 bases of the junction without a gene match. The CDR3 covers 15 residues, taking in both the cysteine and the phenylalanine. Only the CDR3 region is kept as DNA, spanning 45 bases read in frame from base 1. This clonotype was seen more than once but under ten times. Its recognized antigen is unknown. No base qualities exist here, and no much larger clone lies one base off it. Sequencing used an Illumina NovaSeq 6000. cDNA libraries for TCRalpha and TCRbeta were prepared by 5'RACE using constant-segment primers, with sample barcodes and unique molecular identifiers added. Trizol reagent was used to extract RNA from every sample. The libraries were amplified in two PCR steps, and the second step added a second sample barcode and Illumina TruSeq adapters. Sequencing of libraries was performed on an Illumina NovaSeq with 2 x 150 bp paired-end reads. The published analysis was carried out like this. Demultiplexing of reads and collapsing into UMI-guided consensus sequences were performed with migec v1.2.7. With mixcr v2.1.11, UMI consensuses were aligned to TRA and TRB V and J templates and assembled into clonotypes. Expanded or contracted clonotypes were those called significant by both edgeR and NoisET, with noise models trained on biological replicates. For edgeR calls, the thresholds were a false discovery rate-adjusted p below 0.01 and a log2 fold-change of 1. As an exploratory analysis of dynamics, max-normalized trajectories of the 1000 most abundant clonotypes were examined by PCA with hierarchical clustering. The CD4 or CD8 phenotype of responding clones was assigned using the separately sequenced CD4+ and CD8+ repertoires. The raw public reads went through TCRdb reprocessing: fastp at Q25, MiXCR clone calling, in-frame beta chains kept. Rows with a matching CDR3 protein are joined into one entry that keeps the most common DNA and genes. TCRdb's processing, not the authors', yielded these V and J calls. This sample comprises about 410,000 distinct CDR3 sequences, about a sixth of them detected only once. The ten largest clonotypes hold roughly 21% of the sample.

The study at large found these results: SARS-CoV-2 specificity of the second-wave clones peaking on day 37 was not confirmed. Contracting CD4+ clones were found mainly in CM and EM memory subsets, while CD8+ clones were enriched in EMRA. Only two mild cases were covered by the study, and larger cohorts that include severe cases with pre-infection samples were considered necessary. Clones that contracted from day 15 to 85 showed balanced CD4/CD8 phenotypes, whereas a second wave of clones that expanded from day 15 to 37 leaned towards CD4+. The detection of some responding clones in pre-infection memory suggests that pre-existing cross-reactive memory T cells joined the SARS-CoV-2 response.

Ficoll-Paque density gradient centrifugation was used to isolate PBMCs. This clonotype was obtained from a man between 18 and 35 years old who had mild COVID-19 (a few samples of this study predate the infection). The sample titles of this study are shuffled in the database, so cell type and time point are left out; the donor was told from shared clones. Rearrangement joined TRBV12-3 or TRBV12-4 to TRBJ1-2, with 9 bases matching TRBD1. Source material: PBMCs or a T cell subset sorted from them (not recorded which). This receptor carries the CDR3 CASSGTLTGGQGYTF. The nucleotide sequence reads TGTGCCAGCAGTGGCACACTCACAGGGGGCCAGGGCTACACCTTC.